The 19 T cell receptor beta chains listed next were all sequenced from one sample in a study of T-cell reconstitution after alpha-beta-depleted transplantation in children. A library of TCRbeta sequences, prepared with unique molecular identifiers, was generated. TCRdb itself ran the PCR reads through MiXCR, one entry per CDR3 protein. This table holds approximately 500,000 distinct CDR3 sequences, about 10% found once. Sample: PBMCs, taken before TCRalphabeta/CD19-depleted stem cell transplant. The source is a child younger than 10 with inherited bone marrow failure, due to receive a stem cell transplant.

The chain recombines TRBV5-4 with TRBJ2-1, with D possibly TRBD2 on 5 matching bases. Trimming pared 3 bases from V and 6 bases from J, leaving 34 bases between. Germline CDR1 is SGHNT and CDR2 is YYREEE (reference sequence). The CDR3 extends over 21 amino acids. CDR3 in DNA: TGTGCCAGCAGCTGGTTACGTTATAGCGAGATCAATAGGGCTCCTCCCAATGAGCAGTTCTTC. Translation gives CASSWLRYSEINRAPPNEQFF.

This clonotype was seen repeatedly, ten times or more. The chain carries TRBV7-9 and TRBJ2-1; D is perhaps TRBD1 (6 bases). The CDR3 extends over 15 amino acids. Germline loops: CDR1 SEHNR, CDR2 FQNEAQ (reference sequence). Trimming took 2 bases from V and 4 from J, leaving 12 bases between them. The CDR3 protein is CASSLQGPTYNEQFF. The CDR3 DNA is TGTGCCAGCAGCTTACAGGGGCCCACTTACAATGAGCAGTTCTTC. Using reference TRBV7-9 and TRBJ2-1 for the parts outside the CDR3, the full variable domain is DTGVSQNPRHKITKRGQNVTFRCDPISEHNRLYWYRQTLGQGPEFLTYFQNEAQLEKSRLLSDRFSAERPKGSFSTLEIQRTEQGDSAMYLCASSLQGPTYNEQFFGPGTRLTVL.

The sample holds many counts of this clonotype. The chain recombines TRBV29-1 with TRBJ2-4; D is undetermined. This CDR3 has 10 amino acids. Germline lookup yields CDR1 SQVTM and CDR2 ANQGSEA. Trimming removed 4 bases at V and 7 bases at J, with 5 bases between. For the CDR3, the DNA is TGCAGCGTTGTTGGGAACATTCAGTACTTC. Protein: CSVVGNIQYF.

J is TRBJ2-7 and V is TRBV18; D is ambiguous. CDR1 and CDR2 from the germline V gene are KGHSH and LQKENI. The CDR3 has 11 residues. Trimming removed 5 bases from V and 6 bases from J, with 8 bases in between. This chain's CDR3 is CASSTNGEQYF. In DNA, the CDR3 is TGTGCCAGCTCAACCAATGGCGAGCAGTACTTC.

There are many counts of this clonotype. The chain links TRBV7-9 to TRBJ2-1; perhaps TRBD2 as D (6 bases). The length of the CDR3 is 17 residues. V was trimmed by 4 bases and J by 6 bases, leaving 22 bases between them. The germline V gene has CDR1 SEHNR and CDR2 FQNEAQ (reference sequence). This chain's CDR3 is CASSSPGSGLIPNEQFF. The CDR3 coding sequence is TGTGCCAGCAGCTCCCCGGGTAGCGGATTAATACCCAATGAGCAGTTCTTC.

Worth noting for this clonotype: A much bigger clone sits one base away, suggesting this may be a read error. This chain uses TRBV3-1 with TRBJ2-7, with 7 bases lining up with TRBD2. The CDR3 is 15 residues long. Per the germline V gene, CDR1 is LGHDT and CDR2 is YNNKEL (reference sequence). This CDR3 reads CASSQTLAGPYEHYF. The CDR3 DNA reads TGTGCCAGCAGCCAAACTTTAGCGGGTCCCTACGAGCATTACTTC.

This clonotype was recorded many times. The chain links TRBV20-1 to TRBJ1-5; no definite D call. The CDR3 has 14 amino acids. V was cut by 6 bases and J by 1 base, with 13 bases left in between. From germline, CDR1 is DFQATT and CDR2 SNEGSKA (reference sequence). CDR3 loop: CSASEGSSNQPQHF. The CDR3 DNA follows: TGCAGTGCCAGTGAGGGTTCGAGCAATCAGCCCCAGCATTTT.

CDR3 amino acids: CASSPGTVFYEQYF. CDR3 DNA sequence: TGCGCCAGCAGTCCCGGGACAGTTTTCTACGAGCAGTACTTC. This chain connects TRBV23-1 to TRBJ2-7; 7 bases agree with TRBD1. TRBV23-1 is given ORF status, its function remaining uncertain. Trimming took 4 bases from V and 3 from J; bases not matched to a gene: 6. CDR3 length equals 14 residues.

The table lists this clonotype with many counts. The V and J genes are TRBV4-1 and TRBJ2-7, with TRBD1 matching over 11 bases. This CDR3 spans 13 amino acids. After removal of 0 bases from V and 11 bases from J, the junction contained 3 bases not matched to a gene. Germline V gene lookup returns CDR1 MGHRA and CDR2 YSYEKL. This chain's CDR3 is CASSQEGTGGEYF. The DNA of the CDR3 is TGCGCCAGCAGCCAAGAGGGGACAGGGGGAGAGTACTTC.

This clonotype was seen more than once but under ten times. The rearrangement uses TRBV5-4 and TRBJ1-5, with D maybe TRBD1 (6 bases). The CDR3 loop spans 13 amino acids. From germline, CDR1 is SGHNT and CDR2 YYREEE (reference sequence). The germline V and J ends were trimmed by 0 bases and 6 bases, with 7 bases remaining between them. The CDR3 region has the DNA TGTGCCAGCAGCTTGGAACAGGGTCAGCCCCAGCATTTT. It yields the protein CASSLEQGQPQHF.

A note on this clonotype: One end of the junction varies from germline; a read error may be responsible. The gene calls are TRBV5-4 and TRBJ2-1, with no clear D. The CDR3 sequence is 13 residues long. Germline lookup yields CDR1 SGHNT and CDR2 YYREEE (reference sequence). The CDR3, as DNA: TGTGCCAGCAGCTTGGGCTCCGACAATGAGCAGTTCTTC. Its translation is CASSLGSDNEQFF.

This clonotype was recorded many times. This chain's CDR3 is CSARTSGASSYEQYF. The CDR3 DNA reads TGCAGTGCTAGAACTAGCGGGGCCAGCTCCTACGAGCAGTACTTC. The rearrangement links TRBV20-1 to TRBJ2-7; 10 bases map to TRBD2. V lost 2 bases, J lost 0 bases, and 4 bases stayed unmatched. CDR3 length: 15 amino acids. Germline V gene data show CDR1 as DFQATT and CDR2 as SNEGSKA (reference sequence).

The table lists this clonotype with many counts. The chain carries TRBV5-1 and TRBJ2-1, with TRBD2 identical over 10 bases. The V and J ends lost 6 bases and 7 bases, in that order; junction bases with no gene match: 4. Germline-derived CDR1 and CDR2 are SGHRS and YFSETQ. The CDR3 is 13 residues long. CDR3 amino acids: CASTSGRGNEQFF. For the CDR3, the DNA is TGCGCCAGCACCAGCGGGAGGGGGAATGAGCAGTTCTTC.

The CDR3 reads CASGRRLGGAYNEQFF. The DNA for the CDR3 is TGCGCCAGCGGGCGGAGGCTCGGGGGTGCCTACAATGAGCAGTTCTTC. The rearrangement joins TRBV4-3 to TRBJ2-1, with D tentatively TRBD2 (6 bases). The CDR3 consists of 16 residues. Trimming stripped 8 bases from V and 2 bases from J, with 19 bases between. The germline CDR1 and CDR2 sequences are LGHNA and YSLEER.

This clonotype has a count of ten or more. The chain recombines TRBV28 with TRBJ2-1; 10 bases align to TRBD1. The V segment lost 6 bases and the J segment 10 bases; nucleotides outside the gene matches: 12. The CDR3 contains 15 residues. CDR1 and CDR2 (germline): MDHEN, SYDVKM. CDR3 loop: CASSLWTGGTSEQFF. The CDR3 nucleotides read TGTGCCAGCAGCCTCTGGACAGGGGGAACTTCAGAGCAGTTCTTC.

The V call is TRBV18, the J call TRBJ2-1; D gene uncertain. The germline V gene encodes CDR1 KGHSH and CDR2 LQKENI. This CDR3 spans 14 amino acids. V lost 0 bases and J 5 bases, leaving 8 bases between the germline ends. CDR3 coding DNA: TGTGCCAGCTCACCACCAGGGTCCCACAATGAGCAGTTCTTC. Residues: CASSPPGSHNEQFF.

In this sample, this clonotype turned up many times. The chain joins TRBV4-2 to TRBJ2-5, with 8 bases aligning to TRBD2. This CDR3 contains 21 residues. J was trimmed by 5 bases and V by 0 bases; bases with no gene match: 23. The germline gives CDR1 LGHNA, CDR2 YNFKEQ. CDR3 DNA sequence: TGTGCCAGCAGCCAAGATCCAGATATAAACCTTCCCGGGACTAGGGGGGAGACCCAGTACTTC. Residues: CASSQDPDINLPGTRGETQYF.

This clonotype was seen ten or more times. The V call is TRBV20-1, the J call TRBJ2-1, with unresolved D. The CDR3 contains 12 residues. Germline CDR1 reads DFQATT; CDR2 reads SNEGSKA (reference sequence). Trimming cost V 1 base and J 4 bases, with 5 bases left between them. The CDR3: CSARARYNEQFF. CDR3 in DNA: TGCAGTGCTAGAGCCCGATACAATGAGCAGTTCTTC.

This clonotype was counted many times. V gene TRBV7-9 combines with J gene TRBJ2-7, with 11 bases matching TRBD2. Germline V gene lookup returns CDR1 SEHNR and CDR2 FQNEAQ (reference sequence). J was trimmed by 2 bases and V by 5 bases; bases with no gene match: 8. This CDR3 is 16 amino acids long. DNA of the CDR3: TGTGCCAGCAGCCCGATGACTAGCGGGATTACCTACGAGCAGTACTTC. It specifies CASSPMTSGITYEQYF.